This entry lists 23 T cell receptor beta chains sequenced from one sample in a study of Graves' ophthalmopathy and Graves' hyperthyroidism. For repertoire sequencing, the TCR beta CDR3 regions were amplified from RNA transcripts. HTBI primers served in a first-round RT-PCR, which a second-round multiplex PCR followed. MiXCR, run by TCRdb on the multiplex PCR reads, gives a single entry per CDR3 protein. The sample holds 210,000 or so distinct CDR3 sequences, roughly 27% seen once. The sample was peripheral blood. These receptors were collected from a man between 50 and 59 years old with Graves' ophthalmopathy.

This clonotype has at least ten counts. The chain links TRBV5-1 to TRBJ2-2; D ambiguous. The CDR3 has 14 residues. Germline lookup yields CDR1 SGHRS and CDR2 YFSETQ. Trimming removed 5 bases at V and 1 base at J, with 9 bases between. The CDR3 loop is CASREWENTGELFF. The CDR3 DNA sequence: TGCGCCAGCAGGGAGTGGGAGAACACCGGGGAGCTGTTTTTT. Looking up the rest from reference TRBV5-1 and TRBJ2-2 gives the full variable domain: KAGVTQTPRYLIKTRGQQVTLSCSPISGHRSVSWYQQTPGQGLQFLFEYFSETQRNKGNFPGRFSGRQFSNSRSEMNVSTLELGDSALYLCASREWENTGELFFGEGSRLTVL.

In this sample, this clonotype turned up many times. This chain uses TRBV7-2 with TRBJ1-3; D is ambiguous. The germline V gene encodes CDR1 SGHTA and CDR2 FQGNSA. This CDR3 spans 16 amino acids. V lost 4 bases and J 0 bases, leaving 13 bases between the germline ends. The chain's CDR3 is CASSWTRGDSGNTIYF. The CDR3 DNA reads as TGTGCCAGCAGCTGGACCCGTGGAGACTCTGGAAACACCATATATTTT.

In its sample, this clonotype was seen many times. The chain is built from TRBV6-5 and TRBJ2-4, with D possibly TRBD1 on 5 matching bases. Trimming removed 2 bases from V and 0 bases from J, with 8 bases in between. The CDR3 is made up of 15 amino acids. CDR1 and CDR2 from the germline V gene are MNHEY and SVGAGI. CDR3 nucleotides: TGTGCCAGCAGTTACCAGGGCGAAGCCAAAAACATTCAGTACTTC. Translation gives CASSYQGEAKNIQYF.

This clonotype was picked up many times. The chain is built from TRBV20-1 and TRBJ2-5; weak D call: TRBD1 (6 bases). The germline V gene encodes CDR1 DFQATT and CDR2 SNEGSKA (reference sequence). The length of the CDR3 is 12 residues. V lost 6 bases, J lost 1 base, and 9 bases lay in between. In DNA form, the CDR3 reads TGCAGTGCGCAACAGGGCCAAGAGACCCAGTACTTC. The encoded protein is CSAQQGQETQYF.

The genes are TRBV7-3 and TRBJ1-1, with D unclear. The germline V gene encodes CDR1 SGHTA and CDR2 FQGTGA. V was trimmed by 1 base and J by 2 bases, leaving 11 bases between them. There are 15 residues in the CDR3. Here the CDR3 reads CASSLIGGQNTEAFF. CDR3 coding DNA: TGTGCCAGCAGCTTAATCGGCGGGCAAAACACTGAAGCTTTCTTT.

The rearrangement uses TRBV5-1 and TRBJ2-5, with 7 bases fitting TRBD2. The CDR3 loop spans 16 amino acids. With 4 bases clipped from V and 5 bases from J, the junction kept 14 bases outside the gene matches. Germline assignment: CDR1 SGHRS and CDR2 YFSETQ. The CDR3 DNA reads TGCGCCAGCAGCCCTACCGCGACTAGCCGTTGGGAGACCCAGTACTTC. Protein: CASSPTATSRWETQYF.

In its sample, this clonotype was seen many times. The chain links TRBV6-2 or TRBV6-3 to TRBJ2-2; D gene uncertain. CDR1 and CDR2 from the germline V gene are MNHEY and SVGEGT. This CDR3 has 12 residues. Trimming removed 5 bases from V and 7 bases from J, with 8 bases in between. The CDR3 region has the DNA TGTGCCAGCAGTGACAAACACGGGGAGCTGTTTTTT. It encodes CASSDKHGELFF.

This clonotype was seen a few times. The rearrangement links TRBV7-2 to TRBJ2-7, with 8 nucleotides matching TRBD2. The trim removed 6 bases at V and 1 base at J, leaving 5 bases unmatched. Germline V lookup: CDR1 SGHTA, CDR2 FQGNSA. The CDR3 has 14 residues. CDR3 sequence: CASSFSGTSYEQYF. The CDR3 DNA sequence: TGTGCCAGCAGTTTTAGCGGGACATCCTACGAGCAGTACTTC. Full variable domain (missing parts from reference TRBV7-2 and TRBJ2-7): GAGVSQSPSNKVTEKGKDVELRCDPISGHTALYWYRQSLGQGLEFLIYFQGNSAPDKSGLPSDRFSAERTGGSVSTLTIQRTQQEDSAVYLCASSFSGTSYEQYFGPGTRLTVT.

This clonotype was counted ten times or more. CDR3 residues: CASSLTERGYGYTF. Here the CDR3 DNA reads TGTGCCAGCAGTTTAACAGAGAGGGGCTATGGCTACACCTTC. V usage is TRBV12-3 or TRBV12-4 and J usage is TRBJ1-2, with a weak D call TRBD1 (5 bases). Trimming shortened V by 2 bases and J by 4 bases, and 11 bases separated the two germline ends. The CDR3 length is 14 residues.

This clonotype was seen repeatedly, ten times or more. The J gene is TRBJ2-5, the V gene TRBV5-5, with 9 bases matching TRBD1. Unmatched junction bases numbered 11, after V lost 4 bases and J lost 4 bases. Germline V gives CDR1 SGHKS, CDR2 YYEKEE (reference sequence). There are 16 residues in the CDR3. CDR3 DNA sequence: TGTGCCAGCAGCCAAGCTACACGGACAGGGGTAGAGACCCAGTACTTC. This encodes CASSQATRTGVETQYF. The whole variable domain, remainder taken from reference TRBV5-5 and TRBJ2-5, is DAGVTQSPTHLIKTRGQQVTLRCSPISGHKSVSWYQQVLGQGPQFIFQYYEKEERGRGNFPDRFSARQFPNYSSELNVNALLLGDSALYLCASSQATRTGVETQYFGPGTRLLVL.

This clonotype was detected many times. This chain connects TRBV5-1 to TRBJ2-7, with TRBD1 as a possible D gene (6 bases). Germline V CDR1 and CDR2: SGHRS, YFSETQ. Between the trimmed V and J ends, which lost 4 bases and 4 bases, there was a span of 21 bases. CDR3 length: 16 amino acids. CDR3 nucleotide sequence: TGCGCCAGCAGCGACGGAGACAGGTCTTCCTCATACGAGCAGTACTTC. It codes for CASSDGDRSSSYEQYF.

This clonotype showed up many times. The chain carries TRBV20-1 and TRBJ1-1; 8 positions match TRBD1. The CDR3 has 15 residues. V dropped 3 bases and J dropped 5; count of bases not matched to a gene: 11. The germline V gene encodes CDR1 DFQATT and CDR2 SNEGSKA (reference sequence). The CDR3 region is CSASDPGGTGTEAFF. The CDR3 DNA sequence: TGCAGTGCTAGCGATCCAGGGGGGACAGGTACTGAAGCTTTCTTT.

J is TRBJ1-1 and V is TRBV28, with D perhaps TRBD1 (5 bases). Germline V lookup: CDR1 MDHEN, CDR2 SYDVKM. The V end was cut by 5 bases, the J end by 5 bases, with 9 bases between. CDR3 length: 12 residues. The CDR3, as DNA: TGTGCCAGCAGTACCCAGGGTACTGAAGCTTTCTTT. This translates into CASSTQGTEAFF.

This clonotype has ten or more counts. The rearrangement uses TRBV6-2 or TRBV6-3 and TRBJ2-7; possible D gene TRBD1, 6 bases. Germline V gene lookup returns CDR1 MNHEY and CDR2 SVGEGT. The length of the CDR3 is 13 residues. Trimming stripped 8 bases from V and 6 bases from J, with 17 bases between. The CDR3 is CASVRNRESEQYF. The CDR3 bases are TGTGCCAGCGTTCGGAACAGGGAATCCGAGCAGTACTTC.

This clonotype was recorded a few times. The rearrangement joins TRBV7-3 to TRBJ1-1; the D is unclear. The germline V gene has CDR1 SGHTA and CDR2 FQGTGA. With 2 bases removed from V and 1 base from J, the gap between germline ends came to 5 bases. The CDR3 has 13 amino acids. The CDR3 sequence is CASSLSANTEAFF. The CDR3 DNA follows: TGTGCCAGCAGCTTATCGGCGAACACTGAAGCTTTCTTT.

This clonotype came up many times. This chain links TRBV29-1 with TRBJ1-1; D gene unclear. The CDR3 extends over 10 amino acids. Germline V CDR1 and CDR2: SQVTM, ANQGSEA. V shed 7 bases and J shed 3 bases, with 6 bases lying between them. The CDR3 DNA follows: TGCAGCGGAGTCGACACTGAAGCTTTCTTT. Translated, it gives CSGVDTEAFF.

Points on this clonotype: The junction and the germline gene differ at one end; a read error may be behind it. This rearrangement joins TRBV7-2 to TRBJ2-5, with TRBD2 matching 7 bases. CDR1 and CDR2 from the germline V gene are SGHTA and FQGNSA. This CDR3 has 13 amino acids. For the CDR3, the DNA is TGTGCCAGCGGTCTAGCGGATCAAGAGGCCCAGTACTTC. Amino acid sequence: CASGLADQEAQYF.

This clonotype was recorded a few times. Compared with germline, one end of the junction differs, possibly owing to a read error. The genes are TRBV28 and TRBJ2-7; D unresolved. The CDR3 covers 14 residues. Germline V gene data show CDR1 as MDHEN and CDR2 as SYDVKM. The CDR3 DNA sequence: TGTGCCTGTAGAACCGGGCCCGAGAGCTTTCCCGACTCGTTC. The encoded protein is CACRTGPESFPDSF.

In this sample, this clonotype turned up many times. A much larger clone differs by one base, so this may be a read error. The V call is TRBV24-1, the J call TRBJ2-5; D possibly uses TRBD1 or TRBD2 (6 bases each). The CDR3 has 12 amino acids. Trimming removed 7 bases at V and 7 bases at J, with 12 bases between. Per germline, CDR1 KGHDR and CDR2 SFDVKD. The CDR3 is CATSRGGGTQYF. DNA of the CDR3: TGTGCCACCAGCCGAGGGGGAGGGACCCAGTACTTC.

The chain joins TRBV6-1 to TRBJ2-1; TRBD1 might be the D (7 bases). This CDR3 region has 14 residues. The germline V gene has CDR1 MNHNS and CDR2 SASEGT. The V end was cut by 6 bases, the J end by 8 bases, with 17 bases between. CDR3 nucleotide sequence: TGTGCCAGCAGCCGACAGGGAGGCGTCGATGAGCAGTTCTTC. It yields the protein CASSRQGGVDEQFF.

This clonotype was observed at least ten times. This chain uses TRBV28 with TRBJ2-5; 7 bases map to TRBD1. The CDR3 is made up of 13 amino acids. J was trimmed by 5 bases and V by 5 bases; bases with no gene match: 5. Germline V gives CDR1 MDHEN, CDR2 SYDVKM. The DNA for the CDR3 is TGTGCCAGCAGTAACAGGGGCGGGGAGACCCAGTACTTC. Protein: CASSNRGGETQYF.

The genes are TRBV29-1 and TRBJ2-7; perhaps TRBD2 as D (7 bases). The V end lost 4 bases, the J end lost 5 bases, and 18 bases lay between the germline ends. Germline V lookup: CDR1 SQVTM, CDR2 ANQGSEA. The CDR3 totals 14 residues. As DNA, the CDR3 is TGCAGCGTTGTGGGTGGGAGGGGGGTGGACGAGCAGTACTTC. Translating it yields CSVVGGRGVDEQYF.

At least ten counts were recorded for this clonotype. The CDR3 region is CASSPNGARGETQYF. For the CDR3, the DNA is TGTGCCAGCAGTCCGAATGGAGCACGTGGGGAGACCCAGTACTTC. The V and J genes are TRBV2 and TRBJ2-5; no clear D. Trimming pared 5 bases from V and 5 bases from J, leaving 18 bases between. Germline CDR1 is SNHLY and CDR2 is FYNNEI. This CDR3 has 15 residues.